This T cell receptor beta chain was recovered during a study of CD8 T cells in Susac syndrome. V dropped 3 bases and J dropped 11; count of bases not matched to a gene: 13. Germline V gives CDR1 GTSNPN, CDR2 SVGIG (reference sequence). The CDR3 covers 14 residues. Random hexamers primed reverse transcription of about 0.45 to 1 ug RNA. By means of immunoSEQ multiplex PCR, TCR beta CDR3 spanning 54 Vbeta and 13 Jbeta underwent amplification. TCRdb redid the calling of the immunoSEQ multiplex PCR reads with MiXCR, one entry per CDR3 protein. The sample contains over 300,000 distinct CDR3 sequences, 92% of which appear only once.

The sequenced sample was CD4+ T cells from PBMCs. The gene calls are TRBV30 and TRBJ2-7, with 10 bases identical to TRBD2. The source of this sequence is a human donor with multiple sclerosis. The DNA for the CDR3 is TGTGCCTGGAGGGACAGCGGGAGGGCCGTTGTAAAGTACTTC. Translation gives CAWRDSGRAVVKYF.